This entry is about one T cell receptor (beta chain). This specimen belongs to a study of shared clonotypes between healthy human individuals. The CDR3 has 16 amino acids. The germline V gene encodes CDR1 LNHDA and CDR2 SQIVND (reference sequence). Trimming cost V 3 bases and J 2 bases, with 16 bases left between them. In the study's own analysis: Junction-only sequences without quality scores came from ImmunoSEQ, so filtering differed. The data were produced by immunoSEQ multiplex PCR, yet TCRdb's version contains in-frame clones alone and is incomplete. The DNA was the basis for D and trimming; V, J and clone size are from that table. The repertoire consists of over a million clones, with approximately 97% occurring once and the leading ten covering about 1.2%.

The TCR originated in a man between 25 and 39 years old in good health. This chain uses TRBV19 with TRBJ2-5, with D perhaps matching TRBD2 (5 bases). Sequencing was done on a sample of naive CD4+ T cells sorted from blood. Subset in this sample: CD45RA+ positively selected. In nucleotides, the CDR3 is TGTGCCAGTAGTATGAATACCCGGGGAAGGCAAGAGACCCAGTACTTC. This encodes CASSMNTRGRQETQYF.